This T cell receptor (beta chain) was identified in a study of vaccination effects on CD4 cells after COVID-19. Sequenced by immunoSEQ multiplex PCR; TCRdb stores in-frame clones only, minus some. The sample lists tens of thousands of clones; around 70% were seen once. Sequencing followed a ViraFEST assay step that expanded antigen-specific CD4+ T cells with viral peptide pools. Cultured cells yielded isolated CD4+ T cells after approximately nine days. Two-dose vaccination with either BNT162b2 or mRNA-1273 was given to the participants. This clone was recorded once. No antigen is known for it. CDR3 length equals 19 residues. In germline, CDR1 is SGHRS, CDR2 YFSETQ. V was clipped by 0 bases and J by 1 base; unmatched bases: 8.

The chain has TRBV5-1 and TRBJ2-1; the match to TRBD2 covers 12 bases. This TCR was sampled from a human donor who received a COVID-19 vaccine. Sequencing used CD4+ T cells from PBMCs cultured with HCoV-NL63 spike peptides, obtained after COVID-19 vaccination. As DNA, the CDR3 is TGCGCCAGCAGCTTGGCCAATCTAGCGGGGGGGCCGTCCTACAATGAGCAGTTCTTC. It specifies CASSLANLAGGPSYNEQFF. Drawing the rest from reference TRBV5-1 and TRBJ2-1, the complete variable domain is KAGVTQTPRYLIKTRGQQVTLSCSPISGHRSVSWYQQTPGQGLQFLFEYFSETQRNKGNFPGRFSGRQFSNSRSEMNVSTLELGDSALYLCASSLANLAGGPSYNEQFFGPGTRLTVL.